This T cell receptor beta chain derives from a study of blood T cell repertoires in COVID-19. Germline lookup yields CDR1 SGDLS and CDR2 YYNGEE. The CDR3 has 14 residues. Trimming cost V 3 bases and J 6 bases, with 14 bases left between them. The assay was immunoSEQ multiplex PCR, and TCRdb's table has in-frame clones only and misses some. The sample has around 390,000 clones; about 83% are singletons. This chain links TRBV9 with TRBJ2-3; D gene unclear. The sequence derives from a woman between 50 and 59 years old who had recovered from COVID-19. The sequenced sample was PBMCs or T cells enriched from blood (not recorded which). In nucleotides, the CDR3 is TGTGCCAGCAGCGCCGTCGGGTCGTCGGATACGCAGTATTTT. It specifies CASSAVGSSDTQYF.